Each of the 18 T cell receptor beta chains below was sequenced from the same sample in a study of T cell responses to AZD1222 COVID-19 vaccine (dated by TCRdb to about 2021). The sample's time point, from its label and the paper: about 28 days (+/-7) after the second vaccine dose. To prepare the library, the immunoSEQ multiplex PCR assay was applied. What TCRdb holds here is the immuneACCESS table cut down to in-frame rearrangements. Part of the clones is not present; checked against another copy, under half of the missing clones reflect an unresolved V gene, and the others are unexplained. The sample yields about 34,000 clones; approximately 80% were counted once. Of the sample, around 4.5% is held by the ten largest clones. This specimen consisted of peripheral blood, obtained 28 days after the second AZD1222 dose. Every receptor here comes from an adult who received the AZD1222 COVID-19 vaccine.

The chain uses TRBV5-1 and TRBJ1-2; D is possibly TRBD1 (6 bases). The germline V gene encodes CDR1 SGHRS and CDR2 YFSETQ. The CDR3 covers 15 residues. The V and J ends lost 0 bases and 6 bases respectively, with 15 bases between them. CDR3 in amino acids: CASSLDRRGRNGYTF. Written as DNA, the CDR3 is TGCGCCAGCAGCTTGGATCGCAGGGGTAGGAATGGCTACACCTTC.

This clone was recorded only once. The CDR3 DNA follows: TGTGCCAGCAGCTTAGGATCCGGGACCCGGGACGAGCAGTACGTC. Translation: CASSLGSGTRDEQYV. J is TRBJ2-7 and V is TRBV7-9; tentatively, D is TRBD1 or TRBD2 (5 bases each). Germline V lookup: CDR1 SEHNR, CDR2 FQNEAQ (reference sequence). This CDR3 spans 15 amino acids. V dropped 1 base and J dropped 5 bases, with 15 bases sitting between them.

The CDR3 reads CASSTARGPHNEQFF. The DNA for the CDR3 is TGTGCCAGCTCAACGGCCAGGGGGCCCCACAATGAGCAGTTCTTC. The chain recombines TRBV18 with TRBJ2-1; 8 bases match TRBD1. The CDR3 has 15 amino acids. V shed 5 bases, J shed 5 bases, and the junction held 8 bases outside the gene matches. Germline-derived CDR1 and CDR2 are KGHSH and LQKENI.

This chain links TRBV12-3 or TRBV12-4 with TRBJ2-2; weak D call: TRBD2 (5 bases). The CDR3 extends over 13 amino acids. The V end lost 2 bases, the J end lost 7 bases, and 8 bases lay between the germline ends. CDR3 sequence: CASSLMGSGELFF. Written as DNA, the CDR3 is TGTGCCAGCAGTTTAATGGGGAGCGGGGAGCTGTTTTTT.

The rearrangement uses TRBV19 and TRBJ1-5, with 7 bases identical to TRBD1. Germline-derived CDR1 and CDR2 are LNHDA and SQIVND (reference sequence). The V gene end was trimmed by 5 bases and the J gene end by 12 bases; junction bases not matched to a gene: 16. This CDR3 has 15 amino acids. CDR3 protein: CASSYGQGEGQSQHF. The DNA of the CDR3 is TGTGCCAGTAGTTACGGGCAGGGGGAAGGGCAGAGCCAGCATTTT.

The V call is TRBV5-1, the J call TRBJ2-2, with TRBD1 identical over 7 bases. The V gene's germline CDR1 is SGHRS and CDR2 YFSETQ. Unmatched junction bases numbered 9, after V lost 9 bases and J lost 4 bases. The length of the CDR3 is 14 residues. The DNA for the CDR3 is TGCGCCACCTCCCGGGACAGATCCACCGGGGAGCTGTTTTTT. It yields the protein CATSRDRSTGELFF. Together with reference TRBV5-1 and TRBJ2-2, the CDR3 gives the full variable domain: KAGVTQTPRYLIKTRGQQVTLSCSPISGHRSVSWYQQTPGQGLQFLFEYFSETQRNKGNFPGRFSGRQFSNSRSEMNVSTLELGDSALYLCATSRDRSTGELFFGEGSRLTVL.

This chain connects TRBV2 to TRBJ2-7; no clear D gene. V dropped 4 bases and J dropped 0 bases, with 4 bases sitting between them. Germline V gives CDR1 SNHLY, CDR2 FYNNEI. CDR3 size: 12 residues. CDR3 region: CASSVSSYEQYF. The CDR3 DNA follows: TGTGCCAGCAGTGTTAGCTCCTACGAGCAGTACTTC.

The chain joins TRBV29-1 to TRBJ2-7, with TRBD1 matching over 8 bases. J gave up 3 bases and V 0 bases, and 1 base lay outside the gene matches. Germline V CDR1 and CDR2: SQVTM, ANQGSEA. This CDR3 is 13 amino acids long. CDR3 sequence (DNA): TGCAGCGTTGAAGAAACAGGGGGCTACGAGCAGTACTTC. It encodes CSVEETGGYEQYF.

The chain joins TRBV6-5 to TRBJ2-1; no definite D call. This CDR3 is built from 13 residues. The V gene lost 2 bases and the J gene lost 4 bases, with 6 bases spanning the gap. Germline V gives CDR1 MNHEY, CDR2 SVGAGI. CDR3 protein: CASSYNLYNEQFF. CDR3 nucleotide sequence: TGTGCCAGCAGTTACAATTTGTACAATGAGCAGTTCTTC.

In nucleotides, the CDR3 is TGTGCCAGCAGCCGCCTTTATAGCAATCAGCCCCAGCATTTT. Amino acid sequence: CASSRLYSNQPQHF. The chain couples TRBV5-6 to TRBJ1-5; D unresolved. V lost 4 bases to trimming and J lost 0 bases, with 8 bases between them. The CDR3 is 14 residues long. Germline V gene lookup returns CDR1 SGHDT and CDR2 YYEEEE.

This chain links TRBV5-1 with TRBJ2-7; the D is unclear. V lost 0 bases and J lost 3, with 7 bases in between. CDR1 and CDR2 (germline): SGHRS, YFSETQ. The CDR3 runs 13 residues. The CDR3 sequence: CASSLAPDYEQYV. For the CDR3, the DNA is TGCGCCAGCAGCTTGGCTCCCGACTACGAGCAGTACGTC.

Written as DNA, the CDR3 is TGCAGCGCCAGGGGCCAGTCGAGGGAGCTGTTTTTT. It yields the protein CSARGQSRELFF. The chain carries TRBV29-1 and TRBJ2-2, with D maybe TRBD1 (6 bases). This CDR3 is built from 12 residues. The germline V gene has CDR1 SQVTM and CDR2 ANQGSEA. The germline V and J ends were trimmed by 7 bases and 9 bases, with 15 bases remaining between them.

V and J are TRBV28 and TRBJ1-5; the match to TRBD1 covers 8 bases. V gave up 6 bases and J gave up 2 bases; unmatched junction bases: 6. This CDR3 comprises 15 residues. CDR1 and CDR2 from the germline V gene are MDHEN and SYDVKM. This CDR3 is CASRQGGRGNQPQHF. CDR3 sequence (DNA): TGTGCCAGCAGACAGGGGGGCCGGGGCAATCAGCCCCAGCATTTT.

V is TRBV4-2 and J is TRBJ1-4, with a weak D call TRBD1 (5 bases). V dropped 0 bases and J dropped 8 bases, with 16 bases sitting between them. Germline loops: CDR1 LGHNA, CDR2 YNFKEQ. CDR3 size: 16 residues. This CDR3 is CASSQDAPRGEEKLFF. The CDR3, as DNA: TGTGCCAGCAGCCAAGATGCGCCGAGGGGCGAAGAAAAACTGTTTTTT.

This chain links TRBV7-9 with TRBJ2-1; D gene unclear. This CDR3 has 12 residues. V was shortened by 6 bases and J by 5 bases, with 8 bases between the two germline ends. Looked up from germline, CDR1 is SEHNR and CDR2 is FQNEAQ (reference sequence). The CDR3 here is CASRGSNNEQFF. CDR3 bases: TGTGCCAGCAGAGGGTCCAACAATGAGCAGTTCTTC. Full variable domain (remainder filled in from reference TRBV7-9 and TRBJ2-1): DTGVSQNPRHKITKRGQNVTFRCDPISEHNRLYWYRQTLGQGPEFLTYFQNEAQLEKSRLLSDRFSAERPKGSFSTLEIQRTEQGDSAMYLCASRGSNNEQFFGPGTRLTVL.

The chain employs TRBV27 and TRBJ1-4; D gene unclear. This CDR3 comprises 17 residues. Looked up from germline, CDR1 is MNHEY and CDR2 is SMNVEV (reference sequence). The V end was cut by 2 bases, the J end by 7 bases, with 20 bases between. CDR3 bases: TGTGCCAGCAGTTTAACCCCACAACTGACCATGGGTGAAAAACTGTTTTTT. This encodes CASSLTPQLTMGEKLFF.

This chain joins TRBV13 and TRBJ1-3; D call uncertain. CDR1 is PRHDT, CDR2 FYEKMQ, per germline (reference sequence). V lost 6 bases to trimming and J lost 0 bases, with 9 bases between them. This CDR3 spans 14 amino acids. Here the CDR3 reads CASSRQSSGNTIYF. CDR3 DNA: TGTGCCAGCAGTCGCCAGAGCTCTGGAAACACCATATATTTT.

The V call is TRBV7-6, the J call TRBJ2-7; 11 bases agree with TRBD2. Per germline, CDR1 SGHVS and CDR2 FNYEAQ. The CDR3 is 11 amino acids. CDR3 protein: CASSLGTSGAV. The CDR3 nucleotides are TGTGCCAGCAGCCTTGGGACTAGCGGCGCCGTC.